This T cell receptor beta chain originates from a study of blood T cell repertoires in COVID-19. Trimming took 4 bases from V and 3 from J; bases not matched to a gene: 2. The CDR3 runs 13 residues. Germline loops: CDR1 MDHEN, CDR2 SYDVKM. Some clones are missing from TCRdb's copy, which holds only in-frame ones; the method was immunoSEQ multiplex PCR. Of around 250,000 clones in the sample, more than 75% are singletons; the top ten hold less than 20%. This receptor was taken from a man younger than 35 who had recovered from COVID-19. Sequences were obtained from PBMCs or T cells enriched from blood (not recorded which). This chain joins TRBV28 and TRBJ2-7; 8 bases match TRBD1. As DNA, the CDR3 is TGTGCCAGCAGTTCACAGGGGGACTACGAGCAGTACTTC. Encoded protein: CASSSQGDYEQYF.